This T cell receptor (beta chain) was sequenced during a study of T cells expressing NK-cell markers. The wider study: It was sorted CD3+CD56+NKG2C+, CD3+CD56+NKG2C- and CD3+CD56-NKG2C+ T cells that supplied the TCR beta repertoires. The sequencing cohort of eight donors included seven HCMV-seropositive individuals and one seronegative individual. Study results and caveats: The same clonotypes also predominated in the CD3+CD56-NKG2C+ fraction of several donors.

TCR beta cDNA was generated via 5'RACE template switching incorporating UMIs. TCRdb re-called the 5' RACE reads; one entry per CDR3 protein, DNA not given. The sample table includes some 280,000 distinct CDR3 sequences. From germline, CDR1 is SGHRS and CDR2 YFSETQ. The CDR3 totals 15 residues. As for this clonotype: As yet, its antigen is unknown.

The sequenced sample consisted of blood T cells: a sorted CD56 or NKG2C T cell subset, CD4+ or CD8+ T cells, or bulk PBMC T cells (not recorded which). This receptor was taken from a man younger than 30 in good health. The chain combines TRBV5-1 with TRBJ1-2; TCRdb outputs TRBD1, but without DNA this stays unchecked. CDR3 protein: CASTSLGTGSDGYTF.